These 23 T cell receptor beta chains originate from one sample sequenced in a study of beta chain features in type 1 diabetes (dated by TCRdb to 2016 to 2019). The library was generated by the immunoSEQ multiplex PCR assay. The entire amount of isolated RNA was reverse transcribed using the High Capacity cDNA Reverse Transcription Kit, so the sequenced TCRB transcripts were expressed ones. Here the immuneACCESS table is served through TCRdb, limited to in-frame sequences with V and J called. Missing clones are a known gap in these copies; in checked studies unresolved V genes cover under half, and the rest lacks a known reason. Within this sample are 970,000 or so clones, with roughly 15% of them counted one time only. The top ten clonotypes cover about 0.02% of the sample. The sequenced sample consisted of naive CD4+ T cells from blood. The label giving this sample's cell subset or site can be read as: true naive CD4+ T cells. The receptors shown here come from a woman under 30 in good health.

This chain links TRBV6-1 with TRBJ1-4; D is perhaps TRBD1 (6 bases). The germline gives CDR1 MNHNS, CDR2 SASEGT. V lost 10 bases to trimming and J lost 5 bases, with 17 bases between them. The CDR3 spans 14 residues. The CDR3 bases are TGTGCCACCCGGGTGGGACATCAGAATGAAAAACTGTTTTTT. Amino acid sequence: CATRVGHQNEKLFF.

This clone was observed a handful of times. The chain has TRBV6-1 and TRBJ1-1; D is undetermined. This CDR3 is 12 amino acids long. Between the trimmed V and J ends, which lost 6 bases and 1 base, there was a span of 6 bases. Per the germline V gene, CDR1 is MNHNS and CDR2 is SASEGT. CDR3 loop: CASSKGNTEAFF. CDR3 sequence (DNA): TGTGCCAGCAGCAAAGGGAACACTGAAGCTTTCTTT.

This clone was detected a few times. The chain joins TRBV28 to TRBJ2-7; 8 bases line up with TRBD1. J gave up 6 bases and V 4 bases, and 11 bases lay outside the gene matches. The CDR3 is made up of 15 amino acids. Germline CDR1 MDHEN, CDR2 SYDVKM. The CDR3 loop reads CASSSSAQGEVEQYF. The CDR3 DNA reads TGTGCCAGCAGTTCCTCTGCACAGGGGGAGGTCGAGCAGTACTTC.

The V gene is TRBV15, the J gene TRBJ1-2; TRBD1 might be the D (5 bases). The V end lost 1 base, the J end lost 0 bases, and 9 bases lay between the germline ends. The CDR3 length is 15 residues. Germline lookup yields CDR1 LNHNV and CDR2 YYDKDF (reference sequence). In DNA, the CDR3 is TGTGCCACCAGCAGAGCTACAGGACCTAACTATGGCTACACCTTC. This gives the protein CATSRATGPNYGYTF.

CDR3 DNA sequence: TGTGCCATCAGGGAACCCGGGACAGGGCGCTACGAGCAGTACTTC. Protein: CAIREPGTGRYEQYF. The V gene is TRBV10-3, the J gene TRBJ2-7; TRBD1 aligns across 9 bases. V shed 6 bases and J 3 bases; nucleotides not matched to a gene: 9. Germline V gene data show CDR1 as ENHRY and CDR2 as SYGVKD. The CDR3 has 15 amino acids.

In this sample, this clone turned up a few times. The genes are TRBV9 and TRBJ2-3; possibly TRBD1 for D (6 bases). The V gene lost 3 bases and the J gene lost 6 bases, with 14 bases spanning the gap. This CDR3 is built from 14 residues. Per germline, CDR1 SGDLS and CDR2 YYNGEE. CDR3 protein: CASSAYTGSDTQYF. The CDR3 coding sequence is TGTGCCAGCAGCGCATACACAGGGTCGGATACGCAGTATTTT.

The chain recombines TRBV18 with TRBJ2-5; 13 bases are a match to TRBD2. In germline, CDR1 is KGHSH, CDR2 LQKENI. The CDR3 runs to 15 residues. J gave up 5 bases and V 4 bases, and 4 bases lay outside the gene matches. The CDR3 sequence is CASSLGLAGAETQYF. DNA for the CDR3: TGTGCCAGCTCACTTGGACTAGCGGGAGCGGAGACCCAGTACTTC.

The chain has TRBV7-2 and TRBJ2-5; D call uncertain. Germline CDR1 SGHTA, CDR2 FQGNSA. This CDR3 contains 12 residues. Trimming left V 4 bases short and J 5 bases short, with 8 bases between. CDR3 in DNA: TGTGCCAGCAGCTATACGTACGAGACCCAGTACTTC. Translating gives CASSYTYETQYF.

This chain links TRBV29-1 with TRBJ2-1; 13 nucleotides agree with TRBD2. V dropped 7 bases and J dropped 7; count of bases not matched to a gene: 4. The CDR3 is 13 amino acids. Germline V gives CDR1 SQVTM, CDR2 ANQGSEA. In DNA, the CDR3 is TGCAGCGGACGGACTAGCGGGAGAAATGAGCAGTTCTTC. The encoded protein is CSGRTSGRNEQFF.

Comments on this clone: Other nucleotide sequences in the sample specify the same CDR3. The gene calls are TRBV5-1 and TRBJ1-1, with 10 bases aligning to TRBD1. With 3 bases clipped from V and 1 base from J, the junction kept 0 bases outside the gene matches. Germline CDR1 SGHRS, CDR2 YFSETQ. This CDR3 is built from 14 residues. The CDR3 reads CASSWDRGNTEAFF. Written as DNA, the CDR3 is TGCGCCAGCAGCTGGGACAGGGGGAACACTGAAGCTTTCTTT.

This clone showed up just a few times. This chain's CDR3 is CATLAGTKNIQYF. Here the CDR3 DNA reads TGTGCCACTCTAGCGGGAACCAAAAACATTCAGTACTTC. J is TRBJ2-4 and V is TRBV6-1, with TRBD2 matching over 9 bases. The CDR3 has 13 residues. The ends lost 10 bases at V and 2 bases at J; junction bases unmatched: 3. Germline assignment: CDR1 MNHNS and CDR2 SASEGT.

This clone was recorded a few times. The chain joins TRBV21-1 to TRBJ1-2; TRBD1, the table's D call, was not compared with the DNA. TRBV21-1 is recorded as a pseudogene. The CDR3 runs 18 residues. The CDR3 DNA follows: TGTGCCAGCAGCTCAGGACAGGGCAGAGGGGAACTTAGCTATGGCTACACCTTC. Its protein is CASSSGQGRGELSYGYTF.

This clone appeared a few times. The chain is built from TRBV7-2 and TRBJ2-1; TRBD2 is a possible D gene (6 bases). V lost 8 bases and J 4 bases, leaving 15 bases between the germline ends. From germline, CDR1 is SGHTA and CDR2 FQGNSA. The CDR3 covers 14 residues. For the CDR3, the DNA is TGTGCCAGCCGCCCCCCCGGGACTTACAATGAGCAGTTCTTC. Encoded protein: CASRPPGTYNEQFF.

This sequence joins TRBV28 and TRBJ2-7, with D possibly TRBD2 on 6 matching bases. CDR1 and CDR2 (germline): MDHEN, SYDVKM. CDR3 length equals 14 residues. V lost 2 bases to trimming and J lost 3 bases, with 11 bases between them. The CDR3 DNA reads TGTGCCAGCAGTTTACCCCAGGACTACTACGAGCAGTACTTC. It codes for CASSLPQDYYEQYF.

V is TRBV6-6 and J is TRBJ2-1, with 12 bases aligning to TRBD2. There are 15 residues in the CDR3. Germline values: CDR1 MNHNY, CDR2 SVGAGI (reference sequence). J was trimmed by 8 bases and V by 6 bases; bases with no gene match: 8. The CDR3 DNA sequence: TGTGCCAGCAGCGCATTTCGACTAGCGGGAGATGAGCAGTTCTTC. Translated: CASSAFRLAGDEQFF.

The chain is built from TRBV2 and TRBJ1-5; the match to TRBD1 covers 9 bases. The length of the CDR3 is 15 residues. Trimming at V came to 6 bases and at J to 3 bases, leaving 6 bases not matched to a gene. CDR1 SNHLY and CDR2 FYNNEI come from the germline V gene. The DNA of the CDR3 is TGTGCCAGCAGGAAGACAGGGGGGAACAATCAGCCCCAGCATTTT. Translation gives CASRKTGGNNQPQHF.

In its sample, this clone was seen a few times. Sequence at one end of the junction differs from germline and may be a read error. The V and J genes are TRBV5-1 and TRBJ2-6; D ambiguous. The CDR3 runs 15 residues. Germline V gives CDR1 SGHRS, CDR2 YFSETQ. CDR3 amino acids: CASSLGTSGTNVLTF. As DNA, the CDR3 is TGCGCCAGCAGCTTGGGCACATCTGGGACCAACGTCCTGACTTTC.

This clone was found a few times. CDR3 bases: TGCGCCAGCGACCGGACAGGGTGGGGCGATGAGCAGTTCTTC. Its protein product is CASDRTGWGDEQFF. The V gene is TRBV5-1, the J gene TRBJ2-1, with 8 nucleotides matching TRBD1. V was clipped by 7 bases and J by 8 bases; unmatched bases: 11. The germline V gene has CDR1 SGHRS and CDR2 YFSETQ. The CDR3 totals 14 residues.

The chain employs TRBV6-5 and TRBJ2-1; D assignment may be TRBD1 or TRBD2 (5 bases each). The CDR3 runs to 15 residues. Germline CDR1 is MNHEY and CDR2 is SVGAGI. With 6 bases removed from V and 8 bases from J, the gap between germline ends came to 20 bases. The CDR3 nucleotides are TGTGCCAGCAGCGTCTGGGGGAGTGGGAGAGATGAGCAGTTCTTC. It is translated as CASSVWGSGRDEQFF.

The chain carries TRBV7-9 and TRBJ2-2; 10 nucleotides match TRBD2. The CDR3 is 15 amino acids. V was pared by 5 bases and J by 5 bases, with 5 bases of the junction left unmatched. CDR1 SEHNR and CDR2 FQNEAQ come from the germline V gene (reference sequence). This CDR3 is CASSRSGRPTGELFF. The CDR3 DNA sequence: TGTGCCAGCAGCCGTAGCGGGAGGCCGACCGGGGAGCTGTTTTTT.

This clone came up a few times. V and J are TRBV10-3 and TRBJ2-2; 7 bases line up with TRBD1. This CDR3 has 15 residues. With 6 bases clipped from V and 1 base from J, the junction kept 5 bases outside the gene matches. The germline V gene encodes CDR1 ENHRY and CDR2 SYGVKD. In nucleotides, the CDR3 is TGTGCCATCAGCAAGGACAGGAGGAACACCGGGGAGCTGTTTTTT. Its protein product is CAISKDRRNTGELFF.

This clone has more than one count but fewer than ten. The chain uses TRBV7-9 and TRBJ2-3; D unresolved. The CDR3 contains 15 residues. Deletions cut 2 bases from V and 0 bases from J, with 9 bases between. Germline CDR1 and CDR2: SEHNR and FQNEAQ (reference sequence). The CDR3 spells CASSLITSSTDTQYF. The DNA for the CDR3 is TGTGCCAGCAGCTTAATAACCTCTAGCACAGATACGCAGTATTTT.

The gene calls are TRBV6-6 and TRBJ2-7; 11 positions agree with TRBD2. V gave up 7 bases and J gave up 2 bases; unmatched junction bases: 10. The CDR3 is 16 residues long. CDR1 is MNHNY, CDR2 SVGAGI, per germline (reference sequence). CDR3 bases: TGTGCCAGCACCTCCTCGTTAGCGGGAGGGCCCTACGAGCAGTACTTC. It specifies CASTSSLAGGPYEQYF.